This T cell receptor beta chain was sequenced for a study of tumor T cells in aggressive B-cell lymphoma. Using immunoSEQ multiplex PCR, the repertoire was profiled, and TCRdb retains in-frame clones only, with some absent. Among 8,000 to 9,500 clones listed, approximately 85% were seen once. The source of this sequence is an adult with diffuse large B cell lymphoma. Specimen: tumor tissue.

The CDR3: CASSFPPTKTGGISETQYF. The DNA of the CDR3 is TGTGCCAGCAGCTTCCCTCCCACAAAGACAGGGGGCATTTCGGAGACCCAGTACTTC. The chain joins TRBV7-9 to TRBJ2-5, with 10 bases fitting TRBD1. Per the germline V gene, CDR1 is SEHNR and CDR2 is FQNEAQ (reference sequence). With V trimmed by 3 bases and J by 5 bases, 18 bases remained unmatched. CDR3 length equals 19 residues.